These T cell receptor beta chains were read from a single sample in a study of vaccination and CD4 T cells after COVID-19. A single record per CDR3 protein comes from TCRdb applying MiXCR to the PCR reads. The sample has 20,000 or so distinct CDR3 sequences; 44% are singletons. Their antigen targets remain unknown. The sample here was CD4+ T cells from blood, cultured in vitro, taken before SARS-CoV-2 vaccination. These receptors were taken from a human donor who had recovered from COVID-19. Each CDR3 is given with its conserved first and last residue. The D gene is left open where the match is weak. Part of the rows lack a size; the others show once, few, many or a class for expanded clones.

cdr3_nt: TGTGCCAGCAGCCCCTTGGACAGGGCCGGGGAGCTGTTTTTT
cdr3_aa: CASSPLDRAGELFF
clone_size: .
v_call: TRBV4-2
d_call: TRBD1
j_call: TRBJ2-2

cdr3_nt: TGTGCCAGCAGTTACGGGCTAGCGGGGGGGCAGAGTGAGCAGTTCTTC
cdr3_aa: CASSYGLAGGQSEQFF
clone_size: .
v_call: TRBV6-2/TRBV6-3
d_call: TRBD2
j_call: TRBJ2-1

cdr3_nt: TGTGCCAGCAGCCCCCGTCGAGGGAGTCACGAGCAGTACTTC
cdr3_aa: CASSPRRGSHEQYF
clone_size: .
v_call: TRBV9
d_call: .
j_call: TRBJ2-7

cdr3_nt: TGTGCCAGCAGTGAACGGGGGACAGGGAACACTGAAGCTTTCTTT
cdr3_aa: CASSERGTGNTEAFF
clone_size: .
v_call: TRBV6-1
d_call: TRBD1
j_call: TRBJ1-1

cdr3_nt: TGTGCCAGCAGCTCCTTGACAGGGAATGTACATGAGCAGTTCTTC
cdr3_aa: CASSSLTGNVHEQFF
clone_size: .
v_call: TRBV7-6
d_call: TRBD1
j_call: TRBJ2-1

cdr3_nt: TGTGCCAGCAGTTTCCCAGGGGGCGTGGAGACCCAGTACTTC
cdr3_aa: CASSFPGGVETQYF
clone_size: few
v_call: TRBV6-2/TRBV6-3
d_call: TRBD1
j_call: TRBJ2-5

cdr3_nt: TGTGCCAGCAGGGACAGGGGTTTGAACACTGAAGCTTTCTTT
cdr3_aa: CASRDRGLNTEAFF
clone_size: .
v_call: TRBV6-1
d_call: TRBD1
j_call: TRBJ1-1

cdr3_nt: TGTGCCAGCAGTCCTAACGTCCTCGGGACAGTCTCCTACGAGCAGTACTTC
cdr3_aa: CASSPNVLGTVSYEQYF
clone_size: .
v_call: TRBV28
d_call: TRBD1
j_call: TRBJ2-7

cdr3_nt: TGTGCCAGCAGTTTATGGGGTGGGCAGGGCCTCAATCAGCCCCAGCATTTT
cdr3_aa: CASSLWGGQGLNQPQHF
clone_size: few
v_call: TRBV28
d_call: .
j_call: TRBJ1-5

cdr3_nt: TGTGCCAGCAGCTTAACCGGAACAGGGGATGAAAAACTGTTTTTT
cdr3_aa: CASSLTGTGDEKLFF
clone_size: .
v_call: TRBV5-4
d_call: TRBD1
j_call: TRBJ1-4

cdr3_nt: TGTGCCAGCAGCCGTGACCGCTTTTACGAGCAGTACTTC
cdr3_aa: CASSRDRFYEQYF
clone_size: .
v_call: TRBV12-3/TRBV12-4
d_call: .
j_call: TRBJ2-7

cdr3_nt: TGCAGTGCTAGACAAGGGACAGGGGTCGGGTATGGCTACACCTTC
cdr3_aa: CSARQGTGVGYGYTF
clone_size: .
v_call: TRBV20-1
d_call: TRBD1
j_call: TRBJ1-2

cdr3_nt: TGTGCCAGCGGACAGATATCTTACACAGATACGCAGTATTTT
cdr3_aa: CASGQISYTDTQYF
clone_size: few
v_call: TRBV7-2
d_call: .
j_call: TRBJ2-3

cdr3_nt: TGTGCCATCAGTGAGGGGTGGTTTGAAGCTTTCTTT
cdr3_aa: CAISEGWFEAFF
clone_size: .
v_call: TRBV10-3
d_call: .
j_call: TRBJ1-1

cdr3_nt: TGTGCCAGCAGCCCTCGGACAGGTTCAGATACGCAGTATTTT
cdr3_aa: CASSPRTGSDTQYF
clone_size: .
v_call: TRBV7-9
d_call: TRBD1
j_call: TRBJ2-3

cdr3_nt: TGTGCCAGCAGTTACAGTGGCGGGAGGGGCTACGAGCAGTACTTC
cdr3_aa: CASSYSGGRGYEQYF
clone_size: .
v_call: TRBV6-2/TRBV6-3
d_call: TRBD2
j_call: TRBJ2-7

cdr3_nt: TGCGCCAGCAGCTTGGCTGGGACAGGGGAGGGCTATGGCTACACCTTC
cdr3_aa: CASSLAGTGEGYGYTF
clone_size: .
v_call: TRBV5-1
d_call: TRBD1
j_call: TRBJ1-2

cdr3_nt: TGTGCCTGGAGTGTGGGGTACGAGCAGTACTTC
cdr3_aa: CAWSVGYEQYF
clone_size: .
v_call: TRBV30
d_call: .
j_call: TRBJ2-7

cdr3_nt: TGTGCCAGCAGTCCCCGGTCAGGGGCCTTCCCTGGCTACACCTTC
cdr3_aa: CASSPRSGAFPGYTF
clone_size: few
v_call: TRBV27
d_call: .
j_call: TRBJ1-2

cdr3_nt: TGTGCCAGTAGTTCTGTGATGACGGGCCGTTGGGAGTCTTTCTTT
cdr3_aa: CASSSVMTGRWESFF
clone_size: once
v_call: TRBV19
d_call: .
j_call: TRBJ1-1

cdr3_nt: TGTGCCAGCAGAGGGACTAGCGAGGGAGAGACCCAGTACTTC
cdr3_aa: CASRGTSEGETQYF
clone_size: few
v_call: TRBV28
d_call: TRBD2
j_call: TRBJ2-5

cdr3_nt: TGTGCCAGCAGTCGGGACCCCGCCTTCACAGATACGCAGTATTTT
cdr3_aa: CASSRDPAFTDTQYF
clone_size: few
v_call: TRBV7-2
d_call: .
j_call: TRBJ2-3

cdr3_nt: TGTGCCAGCAATCGGGTGACATCCCACGAGCAGTACTTC
cdr3_aa: CASNRVTSHEQYF
clone_size: few
v_call: TRBV6-1
d_call: .
j_call: TRBJ2-7

cdr3_nt: TGTGCCAGCTCCCTTACAGGGGGATCCTACGAGCAGTACTTC
cdr3_aa: CASSLTGGSYEQYF
clone_size: few
v_call: TRBV18
d_call: TRBD1
j_call: TRBJ2-7

cdr3_nt: TGTGCCAGCACCGGGACAGGGGACTACGAGCAGTACTTC
cdr3_aa: CASTGTGDYEQYF
clone_size: .
v_call: TRBV27
d_call: TRBD1
j_call: TRBJ2-7

cdr3_nt: TGTGCCAGCAGTTACAGGGCCTATCAGCCCCAGCATTTT
cdr3_aa: CASSYRAYQPQHF
clone_size: few
v_call: TRBV6-5
d_call: .
j_call: TRBJ1-5

cdr3_nt: TGTGCCAGTATGGGGACTAGCGGATTAATCTCCTACAATGAGCAGTTCTTC
cdr3_aa: CASMGTSGLISYNEQFF
clone_size: .
v_call: TRBV19
d_call: TRBD2
j_call: TRBJ2-1

cdr3_nt: TGTGCCTGGAGTTTAGGCAGGGACAATCAGCCCCAGCATTTT
cdr3_aa: CAWSLGRDNQPQHF
clone_size: once
v_call: TRBV30
d_call: .
j_call: TRBJ1-5

cdr3_nt: TGTGCCAGCACCTCGTGGTGGCGGGAGAGTAACACCGGGGAGCTGTTTTTT
cdr3_aa: CASTSWWRESNTGELFF
clone_size: .
v_call: TRBV12-3/TRBV12-4
d_call: TRBD2
j_call: TRBJ2-2

cdr3_nt: TGCAGCGCTATCACACAGGAAAACACTGAAGCTTTCTTT
cdr3_aa: CSAITQENTEAFF
clone_size: few
v_call: TRBV29-1
d_call: .
j_call: TRBJ1-1

cdr3_nt: TGTGCCAGCATTGCGGAACCGGGACAGGGTGAAGCTTTCTTT
cdr3_aa: CASIAEPGQGEAFF
clone_size: .
v_call: TRBV6-1
d_call: TRBD1
j_call: TRBJ1-1

cdr3_nt: TGTGCCAGCAGACCCGGGAGTTCAAACATTCAGTACTTC
cdr3_aa: CASRPGSSNIQYF
clone_size: .
v_call: TRBV6-1
d_call: .
j_call: TRBJ2-4

cdr3_nt: TGCGCCAGCAGCCAAGAGGGACTAGCGGACAATGAGCAGTTCTTC
cdr3_aa: CASSQEGLADNEQFF
clone_size: .
v_call: TRBV4-3
d_call: TRBD2
j_call: TRBJ2-1

cdr3_nt: TGTGCCAGCTCTTCTTTAAGGTCCTACAATGAGCAGTTCTTC
cdr3_aa: CASSSLRSYNEQFF
clone_size: .
v_call: TRBV19
d_call: .
j_call: TRBJ2-1

cdr3_nt: TGTGCCAGCAGTTACAGGGGACAAGAGACCCAGTACTTC
cdr3_aa: CASSYRGQETQYF
clone_size: .
v_call: TRBV6-5
d_call: .
j_call: TRBJ2-5

cdr3_nt: TGTGCCAGCAGTGATCGCCGTAGGGACGGAGGCAATCAGCCCCAGCATTTT
cdr3_aa: CASSDRRRDGGNQPQHF
clone_size: .
v_call: TRBV6-1
d_call: .
j_call: TRBJ1-5

cdr3_nt: TGTGCCAGCAGTTTTGACAGGGGGTTCGGTGAAGCTTTCTTT
cdr3_aa: CASSFDRGFGEAFF
clone_size: few
v_call: TRBV28
d_call: TRBD1
j_call: TRBJ1-1

cdr3_nt: TGTGCCAGCAGTAGACAGGGGGGTCGCTCTGGGGCCAACGTCCTGACTTTC
cdr3_aa: CASSRQGGRSGANVLTF
clone_size: .
v_call: TRBV6-1
d_call: TRBD1
j_call: TRBJ2-6

cdr3_nt: TGTGCCACCAGGGGGGCAGGGGATATTTCACCCCTCCACTTT
cdr3_aa: CATRGAGDISPLHF
clone_size: .
v_call: TRBV19
d_call: TRBD1
j_call: TRBJ1-6

cdr3_nt: TGTGCCAGCAGAAAGACGGGGTACAATGAGCAGTTCTTC
cdr3_aa: CASRKTGYNEQFF
clone_size: .
v_call: TRBV6-1
d_call: .
j_call: TRBJ2-1

cdr3_nt: TGCAGTGCTAGAGGGATGAGAGGAGTGAACACTGAAGCTTTCTTT
cdr3_aa: CSARGMRGVNTEAFF
clone_size: .
v_call: TRBV20-1
d_call: .
j_call: TRBJ1-1

cdr3_nt: TGTGCCAGCAGCAAACAGGGGGCGGGCACAGATACGCAGTATTTT
cdr3_aa: CASSKQGAGTDTQYF
clone_size: .
v_call: TRBV7-2
d_call: TRBD1
j_call: TRBJ2-3

cdr3_nt: TGTGCCAGTAGTATAGATGCCGGATCCTACGAGCAGTACTTC
cdr3_aa: CASSIDAGSYEQYF
clone_size: .
v_call: TRBV19
d_call: .
j_call: TRBJ2-7

cdr3_nt: TGTGCCAGCAGTTCCTTAACAGGGGTAGGCTCACCCCTCCACTTT
cdr3_aa: CASSSLTGVGSPLHF
clone_size: few
v_call: TRBV27
d_call: TRBD1
j_call: TRBJ1-6

cdr3_nt: TGCAGTGCTAGAGCATCGGGTAATCAGCCCCAGCATTTT
cdr3_aa: CSARASGNQPQHF
clone_size: few
v_call: TRBV20-1
d_call: .
j_call: TRBJ1-5

cdr3_nt: TGTGCCAGTAGTATTTTGGGAAATAGCAATCAGCCCCAGCATTTT
cdr3_aa: CASSILGNSNQPQHF
clone_size: few
v_call: TRBV19
d_call: .
j_call: TRBJ1-5

cdr3_nt: TGTGCCAGCAGTTCTATCCTACGGAACACTGAAGCTTTCTTT
cdr3_aa: CASSSILRNTEAFF
clone_size: .
v_call: TRBV27
d_call: .
j_call: TRBJ1-1

cdr3_nt: TGTGCCAGCAGTGCGACCGGGACAGGGATAAACATTCAGTACTTC
cdr3_aa: CASSATGTGINIQYF
clone_size: .
v_call: TRBV6-1
d_call: TRBD1
j_call: TRBJ2-4

cdr3_nt: TGTGCCAGCAGCCGAGGGACTAGCGGGGGCAACAATGAGCAGTTCTTC
cdr3_aa: CASSRGTSGGNNEQFF
clone_size: .
v_call: TRBV7-3
d_call: TRBD2
j_call: TRBJ2-1

cdr3_nt: TGTGCCAGCAGTTACCAAGAGACCCAGTACTTC
cdr3_aa: CASSYQETQYF
clone_size: .
v_call: TRBV6-5
d_call: .
j_call: TRBJ2-5

cdr3_nt: TGCAGTGCTTTAGCCAGGGAAACTGGAAACACCATATATTTT
cdr3_aa: CSALARETGNTIYF
clone_size: few
v_call: TRBV20-1
d_call: .
j_call: TRBJ1-3

cdr3_nt: TGTGCCAGTAGTATTTTCACATCGAACACTGAAGCTTTCTTT
cdr3_aa: CASSIFTSNTEAFF
clone_size: few
v_call: TRBV19
d_call: .
j_call: TRBJ1-1

cdr3_nt: TGCAGTGCTAGTTCCGGACAGACCAGCAACTATGGCTACACCTTC
cdr3_aa: CSASSGQTSNYGYTF
clone_size: .
v_call: TRBV20-1
d_call: .
j_call: TRBJ1-2

cdr3_nt: TGTGCCACCAGTGACCGTAAGGGACAGGGTCAATACAATGAGCAGTTCTTC
cdr3_aa: CATSDRKGQGQYNEQFF
clone_size: few
v_call: TRBV24-1
d_call: TRBD1
j_call: TRBJ2-1